A single sample gave rise to the 16 T cell receptor beta chains below, sequenced in a study of T cell responses to AZD1222 COVID-19 vaccine. Clones were read by immunoSEQ multiplex PCR, and TCRdb kept only the in-frame ones, dropping some. Of more than 95,000 clones detected, less than 90% appear once; the ten largest clones hold around 7%. The input for sequencing was peripheral blood, taken on day 0 of AZD1222 vaccination. These receptors originate from an adult in good health.

Turning to this clone: The sample contains more than one DNA sequence encoding this CDR3. The genes are TRBV19 and TRBJ1-5; 10 bases fit TRBD1. The germline V gene encodes CDR1 LNHDA and CDR2 SQIVND (reference sequence). The CDR3 has 14 amino acids. V lost 5 bases to trimming and J lost 4 bases; unmatched junction nucleotides: 2. The CDR3 protein is CASSAGQGNQPQHF. The CDR3 DNA reads TGTGCCAGTAGTGCGGGACAGGGGAATCAGCCCCAGCATTTT.

The chain is built from TRBV27 and TRBJ1-4, with TRBD1 as a possible D gene (5 bases). This CDR3 region has 16 residues. Between the trimmed V and J ends, which lost 6 bases and 6 bases, there was a span of 20 bases. Germline CDR1 MNHEY, CDR2 SMNVEV (reference sequence). In nucleotides, the CDR3 is TGTGCCAGCAGCCGCGGTTTGGGCCAGGGCGATGAAAAACTGTTTTTT. Its protein product is CASSRGLGQGDEKLFF.

The CDR3 DNA sequence: TGTGCCACCAGAGGGGGGCTAGTTAATTCACCCCTCCACTTT. It translates to CATRGGLVNSPLHF. V and J are TRBV2 and TRBJ1-6, with a tentative D call TRBD1 (6 bases). Trimming shortened V by 10 bases and J by 6 bases, and 16 bases separated the two germline ends. This CDR3 comprises 14 residues. Germline CDR1 is SNHLY and CDR2 is FYNNEI. The full variable domain, in which reference TRBV2 and TRBJ1-6 provide the parts outside the CDR3, is EPEVTQTPSHQVTQMGQEVILRCVPISNHLYFYWYRQILGQKVEFLVSFYNNEISEKSEIFDDQFSVERPDGSNFTLKIRSTKLEDSAMYFCATRGGLVNSPLHFGNGTRLTVT.

DNA for the CDR3: TGTGCCAGCAGCTTTTTCCCGGATGGGGGCACAGATACGCAGTATTTT. Residues: CASSFFPDGGTDTQYF. The rearrangement joins TRBV7-9 to TRBJ2-3; D not certain. V was shortened by 3 bases and J by 1 base, with 14 bases between the two germline ends. This CDR3 has 16 amino acids. The germline V gene encodes CDR1 SEHNR and CDR2 FQNEAQ (reference sequence).

The chain employs TRBV4-1 and TRBJ1-2, with unresolved D. Germline loops: CDR1 MGHRA, CDR2 YSYEKL. With 4 bases removed from V and 0 bases from J, the gap between germline ends came to 15 bases. The CDR3 spans 16 residues. This chain's CDR3 is CASSPRTVPANYGYTF. The CDR3, as DNA: TGCGCCAGCAGCCCACGGACGGTCCCAGCTAACTATGGCTACACCTTC.

V is TRBV28 and J is TRBJ1-4, with D maybe TRBD1 (6 bases). CDR1 and CDR2 (germline): MDHEN, SYDVKM. With 4 bases removed from V and 8 bases from J, the gap between germline ends came to 17 bases. This CDR3 contains 15 residues. CDR3: CASSSGSGGGEKLFF. As DNA, the CDR3 is TGTGCCAGCAGTTCTGGATCCGGAGGGGGAGAAAAACTGTTTTTT.

This clone came up a few times. The V and J genes are TRBV30 and TRBJ1-4, with no clear D. This CDR3 spans 14 amino acids. The germline CDR1 and CDR2 sequences are GTSNPN and SVGIG (reference sequence). Deletions cut 3 bases from V and 8 bases from J, with 16 bases between. CDR3: CAWSHGLPGEKLFF. The CDR3 nucleotides read TGTGCCTGGAGCCACGGTCTTCCGGGGGAAAAACTGTTTTTT.

CDR3 nucleotides: TGCAGCGTTGAAGTAGACAGGTTCTACGAGCAGTACTTC. The encoded protein is CSVEVDRFYEQYF. The chain carries TRBV29-1 and TRBJ2-7, with D perhaps matching TRBD1 (6 bases). With 1 base removed from V and 3 bases from J, the gap between germline ends came to 10 bases. From germline, CDR1 is SQVTM and CDR2 ANQGSEA. This CDR3 is built from 13 residues.

The V gene is TRBV6-5, the J gene TRBJ1-2; D remains ambiguous. The CDR3 is made up of 12 amino acids. The germline gives CDR1 MNHEY, CDR2 SVGAGI. The V and J ends lost 4 bases and 9 bases respectively, with 12 bases between them. CDR3 region: CASSSAGDSYTF. The CDR3 nucleotides read TGTGCCAGCAGTTCCGCGGGTGATAGCTACACCTTC.

V is TRBV4-2 and J is TRBJ1-1; no clear D gene. Germline V lookup: CDR1 LGHNA, CDR2 YNFKEQ. Trimming cost V 1 base and J 7 bases, with 7 bases left between them. The length of the CDR3 is 12 residues. The CDR3 loop is CASSQGAVEAFF. CDR3 sequence (DNA): TGTGCCAGCAGCCAAGGGGCAGTTGAAGCTTTCTTT.

The chain carries TRBV24-1 and TRBJ2-7, with 7 bases fitting TRBD2. This CDR3 comprises 13 residues. Germline CDR1 reads KGHDR; CDR2 reads SFDVKD. J gave up 13 bases and V 4 bases, and 12 bases lay outside the gene matches. CDR3 in DNA: TGTGCCACCAGTGAGCGGGGGAGGGCTGGTCAATACTTC. Amino acid sequence: CATSERGRAGQYF.

V usage is TRBV18 and J usage is TRBJ1-1; a weak D match, TRBD1 (5 bases). CDR3 length: 14 residues. CDR1 is KGHSH, CDR2 LQKENI, per germline. V lost 3 bases to trimming and J lost 0 bases, with 8 bases between them. The CDR3 nucleotides are TGTGCCAGCTCACCCCTGGACATGAACACTGAAGCTTTCTTT. Translating gives CASSPLDMNTEAFF.

This chain links TRBV28 with TRBJ1-3; D remains ambiguous. Germline V CDR1 and CDR2: MDHEN, SYDVKM. Trimming took off 2 bases at V and 5 bases at J, with 10 bases between the two ends. This CDR3 has 14 residues. The CDR3 DNA reads TGTGCCAGCAGTTTACTGGGTTTAAGAAACACCATATATTTT. Protein product: CASSLLGLRNTIYF.

The chain uses TRBV5-6 and TRBJ1-6; D gene ambiguous. CDR1 is SGHDT, CDR2 YYEEEE, per germline. CDR3 size: 16 residues. V lost 9 bases and J 2 bases, leaving 18 bases between the germline ends. The CDR3 loop is CATTNTGSTYNSPLHF. The CDR3 nucleotides are TGTGCCACTACTAACACGGGGAGTACCTATAATTCACCCCTCCACTTT.

The J gene is TRBJ1-6, the V gene TRBV5-4; D may be TRBD1 (5 bases). This CDR3 is built from 18 residues. V lost 0 bases, J lost 0 bases, and 13 bases lay in between. The germline gives CDR1 SGHNT, CDR2 YYREEE (reference sequence). CDR3 protein: CASSLEGTVSSYNSPLHF. DNA of the CDR3: TGTGCCAGCAGCTTGGAGGGGACCGTGAGCTCCTATAATTCACCCCTCCACTTT.

The chain employs TRBV6-5 and TRBJ1-1, with a possible D match to TRBD1 (5 bases). Germline assignment: CDR1 MNHEY and CDR2 SVGAGI. This CDR3 is 15 amino acids long. The V gene lost 2 bases and the J gene lost 2 bases, with 12 bases spanning the gap. CDR3 in amino acids: CASSYPTVQNTEAFF. The DNA of the CDR3 is TGTGCCAGCAGTTACCCGACAGTTCAAAACACTGAAGCTTTCTTT.